This note documents a single T cell receptor (beta chain) sequence. Original processing methods: Estimated nucleated cell counts came from reference gene primer amplification. Here immunoSEQ multiplex PCR was the method, and the copy in TCRdb shows in-frame clones only, minus some. The D gene and trimming were derived from the DNA, and the V and J assignments and clone size from that table. The data hold 170,000 or so clones, with roughly 88% observed a single time. This entry comes from a study of blood T cell repertoires in COVID-19. Study-wide context: Sites across the United States, Italy and Spain contributed samples from acute and convalescent COVID-19.

The CDR3 consists of 18 residues. The germline CDR1 and CDR2 sequences are LNHDA and SQIVND (reference sequence). Between the trimmed V and J ends, which lost 1 base and 5 bases, there was a span of 23 bases. This receptor was taken from a woman aged 60-75 years with acute or convalescent COVID-19. The sample was peripheral blood. The V call is TRBV19, the J call TRBJ2-5; possible D gene TRBD2, 7 bases. CDR3 residues: CASSIGRIGGGAFETQYF. The CDR3, as DNA: TGTGCCAGTAGTATAGGACGGATAGGGGGGGGCGCTTTCGAGACCCAGTACTTC.